This T cell receptor (beta chain) was sequenced during a study of T cells after yellow fever vaccination. This clonotype was counted ten times or more. The antigen is unknown. One entry per CDR3 protein results from TCRdb running MiXCR on the 5' RACE reads. The sample carries about 340,000 distinct CDR3 sequences, approximately 12% recorded once. The germline CDR1 and CDR2 sequences are DFQATT and SNEGSKA (reference sequence). V trimming: 7 bases; J trimming: 2 bases; junction bases outside the gene matches: 6. This CDR3 is built from 14 residues. Study outcomes and limitations: Weaker overall, the secondary response nonetheless peaked faster (day 5 versus 15). Detected again after the booster were most primary-vaccination clones, at nearly 97% CD4 and roughly 88% CD8. Overall, a small share of clonotypes was seen in both CD4 and CD8 compartments.

This chain connects TRBV20-1 to TRBJ2-7; 12 nucleotides align to TRBD2. The TCR sequence derives from a young man who received the YFV17D yellow fever vaccine. The material was CD4+ T cells sorted from PBMCs, obtained 15 days after the yellow fever booster vaccination. The CDR3 is CSVLWTSGAYEQYF. The CDR3 nucleotides read TGCAGTGTCCTCTGGACTAGCGGGGCCTACGAGCAGTACTTC.